This T cell receptor (beta chain) was recorded in a study of identifying expanded T cells in peripheral blood. The study's findings and limits: Variance in clone template counts between approximately 2-week samples significantly increased with total template count across all healthy donors.

No infections or other immune events were documented during collection. Measured with immunoSEQ multiplex PCR; TCRdb has only the in-frame clones, and not every one. The sample lists approximately 100,000 clones; roughly 91% were seen once. The CDR3 has 14 amino acids. The germline V gene has CDR1 MNHEY and CDR2 SVGAGI. The V gene lost 5 bases and the J gene lost 6 bases, with 13 bases spanning the gap. Concerning this clone: Its antigen is as yet unknown.

This clonotype was obtained from a person aged 18-70 years in good health. Sequenced: blood. The chain links TRBV6-5 to TRBJ2-2, with TRBD1 as a possible D gene (6 bases). The CDR3 DNA reads TGTGCCAGCAGTACCGGACAGTTTGCCGGGGAGCTGTTTTTT. Translating it yields CASSTGQFAGELFF.